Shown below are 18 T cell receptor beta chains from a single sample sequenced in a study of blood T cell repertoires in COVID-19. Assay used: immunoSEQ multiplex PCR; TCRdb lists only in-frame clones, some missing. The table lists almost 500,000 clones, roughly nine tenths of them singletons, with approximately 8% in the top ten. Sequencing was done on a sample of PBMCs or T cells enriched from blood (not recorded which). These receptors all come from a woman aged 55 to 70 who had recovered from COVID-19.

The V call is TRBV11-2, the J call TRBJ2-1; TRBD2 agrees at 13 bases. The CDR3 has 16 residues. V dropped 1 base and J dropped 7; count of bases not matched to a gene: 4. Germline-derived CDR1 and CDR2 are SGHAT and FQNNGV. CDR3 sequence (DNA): TGTGCCAGCAGCTTAGGCACTAGCGGGGGGGAAAATGAGCAGTTCTTC. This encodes CASSLGTSGGENEQFF.

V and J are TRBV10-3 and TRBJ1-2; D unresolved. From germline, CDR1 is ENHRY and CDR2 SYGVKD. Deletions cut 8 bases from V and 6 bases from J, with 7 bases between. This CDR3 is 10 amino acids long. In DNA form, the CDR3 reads TGTGCCATCCGCGCCAATGGCTACACCTTC. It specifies CAIRANGYTF.

The CDR3 reads CASSQTGEPNTGELFF. The CDR3 DNA reads TGTGCCAGCTCACAAACAGGGGAACCGAACACCGGGGAGCTGTTTTTT. The chain couples TRBV18 to TRBJ2-2; TRBD1 agrees at 7 bases. V lost 4 bases and J lost 0; bases outside the gene matches: 5. Looked up from germline, CDR1 is KGHSH and CDR2 is LQKENI. The CDR3 is 16 residues long. Variable domain in full (rest from reference TRBV18 and TRBJ2-2): NAGVMQNPRHLVRRRGQEARLRCSPMKGHSHVYWYRQLPEEGLKFMVYLQKENIIDESGMPKERFSAEFPKEGPSILRIQQVVRGDSAAYFCASSQTGEPNTGELFFGEGSRLTVL.

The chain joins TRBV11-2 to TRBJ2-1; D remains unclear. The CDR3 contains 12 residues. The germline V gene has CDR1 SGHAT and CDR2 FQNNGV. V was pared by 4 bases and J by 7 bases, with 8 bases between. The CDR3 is CASSSLVNEQFF. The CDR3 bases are TGTGCCAGCAGCTCCCTAGTAAATGAGCAGTTCTTC.

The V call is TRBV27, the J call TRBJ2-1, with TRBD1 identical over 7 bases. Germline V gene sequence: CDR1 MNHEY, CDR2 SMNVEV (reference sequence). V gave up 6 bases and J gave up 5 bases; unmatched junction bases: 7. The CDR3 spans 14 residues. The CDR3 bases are TGTGCCAGCAGCCCGGGACAGTTAGACAATGAGCAGTTCTTC. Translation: CASSPGQLDNEQFF.

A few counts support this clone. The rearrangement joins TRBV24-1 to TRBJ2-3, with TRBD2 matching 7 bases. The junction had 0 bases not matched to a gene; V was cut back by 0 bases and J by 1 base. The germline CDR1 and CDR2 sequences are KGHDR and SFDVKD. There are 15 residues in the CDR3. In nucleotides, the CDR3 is TGTGCCACCAGTGATTTGGGGGGGGGCACAGATACGCAGTATTTT. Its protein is CATSDLGGGTDTQYF.

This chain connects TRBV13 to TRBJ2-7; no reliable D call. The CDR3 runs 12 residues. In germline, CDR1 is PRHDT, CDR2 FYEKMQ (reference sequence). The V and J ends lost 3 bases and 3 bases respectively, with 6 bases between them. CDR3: CASSFPYYEQYF. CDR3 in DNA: TGTGCCAGCAGCTTTCCCTACTACGAGCAGTACTTC.

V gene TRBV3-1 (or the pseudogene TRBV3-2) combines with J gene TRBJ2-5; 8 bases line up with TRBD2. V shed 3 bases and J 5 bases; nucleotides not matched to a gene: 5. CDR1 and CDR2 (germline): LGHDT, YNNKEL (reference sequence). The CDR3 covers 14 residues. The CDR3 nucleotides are TGTGCCAGCAGCCACCCCGGGGGGGGCGAGACCCAGTACTTC. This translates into CASSHPGGGETQYF.

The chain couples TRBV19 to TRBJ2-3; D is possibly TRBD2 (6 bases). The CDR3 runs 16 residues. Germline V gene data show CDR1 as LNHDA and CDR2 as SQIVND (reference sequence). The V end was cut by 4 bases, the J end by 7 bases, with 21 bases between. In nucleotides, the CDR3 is TGTGCCAGTAGTACCCCTTTAGGGGCGGGGCGACATACGCAGTATTTT. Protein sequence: CASSTPLGAGRHTQYF.

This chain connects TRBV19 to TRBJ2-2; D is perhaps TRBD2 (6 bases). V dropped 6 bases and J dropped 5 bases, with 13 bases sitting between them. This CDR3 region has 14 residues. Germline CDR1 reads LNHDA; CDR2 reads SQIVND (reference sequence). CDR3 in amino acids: CASSFSLATGELFF. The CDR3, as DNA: TGTGCCAGTAGCTTTTCTCTAGCGACCGGGGAGCTGTTTTTT.

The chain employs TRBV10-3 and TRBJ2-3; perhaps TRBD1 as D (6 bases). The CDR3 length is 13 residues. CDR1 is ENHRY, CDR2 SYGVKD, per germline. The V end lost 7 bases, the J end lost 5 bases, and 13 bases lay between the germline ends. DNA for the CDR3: TGTGCCATCATGAGGAGACAGGAAGATACGCAGTATTTT. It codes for CAIMRRQEDTQYF.

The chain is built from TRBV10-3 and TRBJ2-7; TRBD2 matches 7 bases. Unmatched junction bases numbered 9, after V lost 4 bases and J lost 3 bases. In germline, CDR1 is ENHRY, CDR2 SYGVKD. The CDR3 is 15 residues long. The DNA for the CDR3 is TGTGCCATCAGTGGATCCGCCGGGACTAACTACGAGCAGTACTTC. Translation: CAISGSAGTNYEQYF.

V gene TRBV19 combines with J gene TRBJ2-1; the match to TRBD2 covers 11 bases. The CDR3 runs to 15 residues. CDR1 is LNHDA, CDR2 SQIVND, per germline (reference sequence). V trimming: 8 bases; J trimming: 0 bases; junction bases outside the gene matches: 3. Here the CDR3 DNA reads TGTGCCAGTGGACTAGCGGGTCTCTCCTACAATGAGCAGTTCTTC. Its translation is CASGLAGLSYNEQFF.

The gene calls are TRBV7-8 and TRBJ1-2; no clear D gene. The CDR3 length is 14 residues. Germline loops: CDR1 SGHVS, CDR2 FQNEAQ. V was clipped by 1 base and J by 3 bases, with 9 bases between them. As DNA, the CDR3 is TGTGCCAGCAGCTTAGATCTAACGCACTATGGCTACACCTTC. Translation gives CASSLDLTHYGYTF.

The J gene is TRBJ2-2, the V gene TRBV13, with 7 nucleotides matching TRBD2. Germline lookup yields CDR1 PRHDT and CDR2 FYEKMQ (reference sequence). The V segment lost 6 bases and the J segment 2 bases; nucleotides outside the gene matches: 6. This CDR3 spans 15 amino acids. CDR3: CASRTGGGNTGELFF. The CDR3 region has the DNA TGTGCCAGCAGAACCGGCGGGGGTAACACCGGGGAGCTGTTTTTT. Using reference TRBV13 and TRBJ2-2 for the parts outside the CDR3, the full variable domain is AAGVIQSPRHLIKEKRETATLKCYPIPRHDTVYWYQQGPGQDPQFLISFYEKMQSDKGSIPDRFSAQQFSDYHSELNMSSLELGDSALYFCASRTGGGNTGELFFGEGSRLTVL.

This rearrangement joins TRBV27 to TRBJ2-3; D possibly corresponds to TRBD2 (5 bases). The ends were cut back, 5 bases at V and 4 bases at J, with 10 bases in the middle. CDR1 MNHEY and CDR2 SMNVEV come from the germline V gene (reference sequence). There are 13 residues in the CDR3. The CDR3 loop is CASSLRDADTQYF. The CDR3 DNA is TGTGCCAGCAGTCTCCGGGATGCAGATACGCAGTATTTT.

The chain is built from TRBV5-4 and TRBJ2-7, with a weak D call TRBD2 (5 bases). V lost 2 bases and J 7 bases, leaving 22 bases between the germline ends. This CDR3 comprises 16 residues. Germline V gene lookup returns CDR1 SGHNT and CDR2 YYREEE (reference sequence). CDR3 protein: CASSFPLGSGFREQYF. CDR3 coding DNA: TGTGCCAGCAGCTTCCCCCTCGGGTCGGGGTTCAGGGAGCAGTACTTC. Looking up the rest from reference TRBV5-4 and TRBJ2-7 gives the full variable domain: ETGVTQSPTHLIKTRGQQVTLRCSSQSGHNTVSWYQQALGQGPQFIFQYYREEENGRGNFPPRFSGLQFPNYSSELNVNALELDDSALYLCASSFPLGSGFREQYFGPGTRLTVT.

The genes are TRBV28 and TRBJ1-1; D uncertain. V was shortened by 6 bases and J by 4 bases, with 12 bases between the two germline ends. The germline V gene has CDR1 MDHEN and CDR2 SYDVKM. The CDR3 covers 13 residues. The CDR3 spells CASRSLAGTEAFF. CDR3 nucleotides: TGTGCCAGCAGGAGCCTCGCGGGCACTGAAGCTTTCTTT.